Listed below are T cell receptor beta chains from one sample, sequenced in a study of blood T cells in healthy people across ages. MiXCR, applied by TCRdb to the 5' RACE reads, yields one record per CDR3 protein. The top ten hold around a third of the sample, which has about 680,000 distinct CDR3 sequences, approximately 50% seen once. The sequenced sample consisted of blood. Source of these receptors: a woman aged 60-75 years in good health. Each CDR3 is given with its conserved first and last residue. A D gene is named only where the DNA matches it firmly. The size of a clone is reported for some rows only, either as once, few or many, or as a class for expanded clones.

many	TRBD2	TRBV29-1	TRBJ2-5	CSVAPYGRGEETQYF	TGCAGCGTTGCCCCCTACGGGAGGGGAGAAGAGACCCAGTACTTC
-	TRBD2	TRBV6-2/TRBV6-3	TRBJ2-7	CASSYLSGIGDEQYF	TGTGCCAGCAGTTACCTGAGCGGGATTGGTGACGAGCAGTACTTC
-	-	TRBV6-5	TRBJ2-7	CASSYSSPFYEQYF	TGTGCCAGCAGTTACTCGTCTCCCTTCTACGAGCAGTACTTC
-	-	TRBV7-2	TRBJ2-5	CASSAPGVGTQYF	TGTGCCAGCAGCGCCCCAGGAGTAGGGACCCAGTACTTC
-	-	TRBV4-3	TRBJ2-2	CASSQDGDYTGELFF	TGCGCCAGCAGCCAAGATGGGGATTACACCGGGGAGCTGTTTTTT
many	-	TRBV6-2/TRBV6-3	TRBJ2-7	CASSYFYEQYF	TGTGCCAGCAGTTACTTCTACGAGCAGTACTTC
few	-	TRBV5-1	TRBJ2-1	CASTPGGAGPEQFF	TGCGCCAGCACCCCTGGGGGGGCTGGGCCTGAGCAGTTCTTC
-	-	TRBV2	TRBJ2-7	CASRQGLGSYEQYF	TGTGCCAGCCGCCAAGGACTGGGGAGCTACGAGCAGTACTTC
-	-	TRBV20-1	TRBJ1-1	CSASGNTEAFF	TGCAGTGCTTCGGGGAACACTGAAGCTTTCTTT
-	-	TRBV20-1	TRBJ1-2	CSARDRRPWGYTF	TGCAGTGCTAGAGACCGACGGCCATGGGGCTACACCTTC
-	-	TRBV14	TRBJ2-1	CASSQLQGYSYSEQFF	TGTGCCAGCAGCCAACTACAGGGATACTCCTACAGTGAGCAGTTCTTC
-	-	TRBV20-1	TRBJ2-7	CSASLLGAKYEQYF	TGCAGTGCTAGTCTTCTGGGGGCCAAATACGAGCAGTACTTC
-	-	TRBV5-1	TRBJ2-7	CASSLGPRGGPTYEQYF	TGCGCCAGCAGCTTGGGTCCCAGGGGGGGCCCAACCTACGAGCAGTACTTC
many	-	TRBV3-1	TRBJ2-1	CASSQLEGEQFF	TGTGCCAGCAGCCAATTAGAGGGTGAGCAGTTCTTC
-	-	TRBV4-3	TRBJ2-1	CASGQERSSYNEQFF	TGCGCCAGCGGCCAAGAGAGGAGCTCCTACAATGAGCAGTTCTTC
-	TRBD1	TRBV29-1	TRBJ1-1	CSVEGTENTEAFF	TGCAGCGTAGAGGGGACAGAGAACACTGAAGCTTTCTTT
once	-	TRBV7-8	TRBJ2-5	CASSRREHNEQYF	TGTGCCAGCAGCCGACGGGAGCACAATGAGCAGTACTTC
-	-	TRBV7-6	TRBJ2-3	CASSQEGNGDTQYF	TGTGCCAGCAGCCAGGAGGGGAATGGAGATACGCAGTATTTT
few	-	TRBV12-3/TRBV12-4	TRBJ2-5	CASSSGLTKETQYF	TGTGCCAGCAGCTCGGGACTGACAAAAGAGACCCAGTACTTC
-	TRBD2	TRBV4-1	TRBJ2-5	CASSQFLAGDGGQETQYF	TGCGCCAGCAGCCAATTCCTAGCGGGAGATGGGGGGCAAGAGACCCAGTACTTC
once	TRBD1	TRBV5-6	TRBJ1-1	CASSPGTGRRTEAFF	TGTGCCAGCAGCCCCGGGACAGGGCGGCGCACTGAAGCTTTCTTT
-	TRBD1	TRBV6-5	TRBJ2-4	CASQGTGVERTQYF	TGTGCCAGCCAAGGGACAGGGGTAGAGAGAACCCAGTACTTC
few	-	TRBV10-3	TRBJ2-3	CAINDGQGTDTQYF	TGTGCCATCAATGATGGTCAGGGCACAGATACGCAGTATTTT
-	-	TRBV29-1	TRBJ1-2	CSVPIAGFGYGYTF	TGCAGCGTTCCTATTGCAGGGTTCGGGTATGGCTACACCTTC
-	-	TRBV12-3/TRBV12-4	TRBJ2-7	CASRETASIEQYF	TGTGCCAGCAGAGAGACAGCCTCTATCGAGCAGTACTTC
-	-	TRBV6-6	TRBJ1-2	CASSIAGSNYGYTF	TGTGCCAGCAGTATCGCCGGAAGCAACTATGGCTACACCTTC
-	-	TRBV10-3	TRBJ2-1	CAISGRTADLHNEQFF	TGTGCCATCAGTGGGCGGACAGCCGACCTCCACAATGAGCAGTTCTTC
-	-	TRBV20-1	TRBJ2-3	CSASSGARDSDTQYF	TGCAGTGCTAGTTCGGGGGCAAGGGACTCAGATACGCAGTATTTT
once	-	TRBV9	TRBJ2-5	CASTPGPDHWTQYF	TGTGCCAGCACCCCTGGGCCAGATCATTGGACCCAGTACTTC
-	-	TRBV29-1	TRBJ2-7	CSVVTERSYEQYF	TGCAGCGTTGTAACCGAAAGGTCTTACGAGCAGTACTTC
-	-	TRBV29-1	TRBJ1-1	CSGRRTPANTKAFF	TGCAGCGGTCGTCGGACGCCAGCGAACACTAAAGCTTTCTTT